These 16 T cell receptor beta chains came from one sample sequenced in a study of post-analysis software for immune sequencing data. Study findings and constraints: In patients, TRBV5-6, TRBV5-1 and TRBV20-1 belonged to five or six TRBV segments found more frequently than in controls.

Libraries were made from TCR beta cDNA, and they carried unique molecular identifiers. TCRdb reprocessed the PCR reads with MiXCR, giving one entry per CDR3 protein. The sample lists 180,000 or so distinct CDR3 sequences, around 29% occurring once. What these receptors recognize is not known. Source material: blood. These receptors all come from a girl aged 2-17 years with multiple sclerosis.

This clonotype has at least ten counts. V gene TRBV5-1 combines with J gene TRBJ2-7; 8 bases fit TRBD2. V was pared by 3 bases and J by 2 bases, with 4 bases of the junction left unmatched. The CDR3 covers 14 residues. From germline, CDR1 is SGHRS and CDR2 YFSETQ. The CDR3 DNA sequence: TGCGCCAGCAGCTGGGGGACTAGGGCCTACGAGCAGTACTTC. Translating it yields CASSWGTRAYEQYF.

For this clonotype: Just one base apart from a much larger clone, this may be a read error. The J gene is TRBJ2-7, the V gene TRBV3-1; TRBD1 or TRBD2 may be the D gene (5 bases each). The J call may be in error: the DNA end matches TRBJ2-5 better. The germline gives CDR1 LGHDT, CDR2 YNNKEL (reference sequence). The CDR3 has 15 amino acids. CDR3 protein: CAGSVRDLGEETQYF. For the CDR3, the DNA is TGTGCCGGCAGCGTCCGGGACCTCGGTGAGGAGACCCAGTACTTC.

The J gene is TRBJ1-4, the V gene TRBV7-2, with a possible D match to TRBD1 (5 bases). V shed 5 bases and J shed 5 bases, with 15 bases lying between them. The CDR3 runs 15 residues. The germline V gene has CDR1 SGHTA and CDR2 FQGNSA. CDR3 in amino acids: CASSLGGGGNEKLFF. For the CDR3, the DNA is TGTGCCAGCAGCCTCGGTGGGGGTGGGAATGAAAAACTGTTTTTT. Full variable domain (rest looked up from reference TRBV7-2 and TRBJ1-4): GAGVSQSPSNKVTEKGKDVELRCDPISGHTALYWYRQSLGQGLEFLIYFQGNSAPDKSGLPSDRFSAERTGGSVSTLTIQRTQQEDSAVYLCASSLGGGGNEKLFFGSGTQLSVL.

This clonotype appeared many times. V usage is TRBV18 and J usage is TRBJ2-7; D ambiguous. Deletions cut 3 bases from V and 2 bases from J, with 14 bases between. Germline CDR1 reads KGHSH; CDR2 reads LQKENI. CDR3 size: 15 residues. In DNA form, the CDR3 reads TGTGCCAGCTCACCCCCCCGGACGGATGCCTACGAGCAGTACTTC. Its protein product is CASSPPRTDAYEQYF.

This clonotype has just one count. The genes are TRBV29-1 and TRBJ2-1; TRBD2 matches at 8 bases. The CDR3 runs 13 residues. Germline CDR1 and CDR2: SQVTM and ANQGSEA. The V segment lost 5 bases and the J segment 7 bases; nucleotides outside the gene matches: 7. CDR3 DNA sequence: TGCAGCGTTCCCGGGGGGGGAAGGAATGAGCAGTTCTTC. Amino acid sequence: CSVPGGGRNEQFF.

J is TRBJ2-1 and V is TRBV27; TRBD2 matches 11 bases. The germline CDR1 and CDR2 sequences are MNHEY and SMNVEV (reference sequence). Unmatched junction bases numbered 10, after V lost 5 bases and J lost 7 bases. The CDR3 consists of 16 residues. The CDR3 nucleotides read TGTGCCAGCAGTCTCCGACTAGCGGGGAACCTGAATGAGCAGTTCTTC. Translated, it gives CASSLRLAGNLNEQFF.

The CDR3 protein is CASSARIGASAYEQYF. The CDR3 coding sequence is TGTGCCAGCAGCGCACGGATCGGGGCCTCGGCCTACGAGCAGTACTTC. The chain couples TRBV7-9 to TRBJ2-5, with D possibly called TRBD1 or TRBD2 (5 bases each). The end of the DNA is better explained by TRBJ2-7, so the J call may be wrong. CDR1 SEHNR and CDR2 FQNEAQ come from the germline V gene (reference sequence). This CDR3 has 16 residues.

The J gene is TRBJ2-1, the V gene TRBV3-1; unclear D gene. The CDR3 has 17 residues. CDR1 and CDR2 (germline): LGHDT, YNNKEL (reference sequence). The V gene lost 0 bases and the J gene lost 9 bases, with 21 bases spanning the gap. The CDR3 DNA reads TGTGCCAGCAGCCAAGATTCGAGAGTTTTAGTTTATGCTGAGCAGTTCTTC. As protein: CASSQDSRVLVYAEQFF.

This clonotype was detected ten times or more. This rearrangement joins TRBV4-1 to TRBJ2-7; D is ambiguous. V lost 1 base, J lost 3 bases, and 13 bases lay in between. CDR3 length equals 15 residues. Per the germline V gene, CDR1 is MGHRA and CDR2 is YSYEKL. CDR3 amino acids: CASSQVMGSNYEQYF. CDR3 DNA sequence: TGCGCCAGCAGCCAAGTAATGGGTTCCAACTACGAGCAGTACTTC.

The chain joins TRBV11-2 to TRBJ1-5; D uncertain. The CDR3 has 17 amino acids. V lost 5 bases and J 4 bases, leaving 21 bases between the germline ends. Germline V CDR1 and CDR2: SGHAT, FQNNGV. DNA of the CDR3: TGTGCCAGCAGCCCACAGCTAATTCAGGCGGTGAATCAGCCCCAGCATTTT. This translates into CASSPQLIQAVNQPQHF.

As to this clonotype: A read error may be the cause here, since a much bigger clone is one base away. V and J are TRBV6-5 and TRBJ2-3, with D tentatively TRBD1 (5 bases). The CDR3 totals 15 residues. CDR1 and CDR2 (germline): MNHEY, SVGAGI. The CDR3 nucleotides are TGTGCCGGCAGTTACGAGGCACAGGGCACAGATACGCAGTATTTT. Translating gives CAGSYEAQGTDTQYF.

At least ten counts were recorded for this clonotype. The chain has TRBV28 and TRBJ2-7, with D perhaps matching TRBD2 (6 bases). Germline CDR1 reads MDHEN; CDR2 reads SYDVKM. V lost 6 bases and J 3 bases, leaving 21 bases between the germline ends. CDR3 size: 16 residues. CDR3 sequence (DNA): TGTGCCAGCAGCCCCCGGCGCGGGACGGACTTCTACGAGCAGTACTTC. The encoded protein is CASSPRRGTDFYEQYF. Full variable domain (remainder filled in from reference TRBV28 and TRBJ2-7): DVKVTQSSRYLVKRTGEKVFLECVQDMDHENMFWYRQDPGLGLRLIYFSYDVKMKEKGDIPEGYSVSREKKERFSLILESASTNQTSMYLCASSPRRGTDFYEQYFGPGTRLTVT.

The V and J genes are TRBV6-1 and TRBJ1-2; D not certain. The germline V and J ends were trimmed by 3 bases and 6 bases, with 14 bases remaining between them. The CDR3 has 14 residues. The germline gives CDR1 MNHNS, CDR2 SASEGT. The CDR3 DNA sequence: TGTGCCAGCAGTGACCTCTCCAGGACCGATGGCTACACCTTC. Amino acids: CASSDLSRTDGYTF.

The chain recombines TRBV5-6 with TRBJ2-1, with TRBD2 matching 9 bases. The CDR3 length is 17 residues. CDR1 SGHDT and CDR2 YYEEEE come from the germline V gene. J gave up 0 bases and V 7 bases, and 11 bases lay outside the gene matches. DNA for the CDR3: TGTGCCAGCGCGGGAGGGGTGCGGGCTAGCTCCTACAATGAGCAGTTCTTC. This codes for CASAGGVRASSYNEQFF.

The genes are TRBV29-1 and TRBJ1-3; D is unresolved. The length of the CDR3 is 13 residues. Germline-derived CDR1 and CDR2 are SQVTM and ANQGSEA. V shed 5 bases and J shed 0 bases, with 8 bases lying between them. The CDR3 sequence is CSVPSPSGNTIYF. The CDR3 nucleotides are TGCAGCGTTCCCTCGCCCTCTGGAAACACCATATATTTT.

Concerning this clonotype: A single base separates this from a much larger clone, so it may be a read error. The rearrangement uses TRBV5-1 and TRBJ2-5, with D perhaps TRBD1 (5 bases). V lost 0 bases, J lost 11 bases, and 20 bases lay in between. Germline-derived CDR1 and CDR2 are SGHRS and YFSETQ. This CDR3 contains 15 residues. The CDR3 nucleotides read TGCGCCAGCAGCTTGGAGGGGCTAAGGGGTGATGAGCAGTACTTC. Translated: CASSLEGLRGDEQYF.